The TCR beta chain described here comes from a study of T cell repertoires in cytomegalovirus infection. Study details: Newly reported HLA-C-restricted and thoroughly characterized HLA-B-restricted CMV epitopes were employed. Public TCR beta signatures provided an indication of both CMV infection and a matching HLA type.

Germline CDR1 is SGHTA and CDR2 is FQGNSA. Deletions cut 5 bases from V and 9 bases from J, with 20 bases between. The CDR3 length is 16 residues. This clonotype showed up many times. Antigen: not known. General study results and limits: Dominating the ex vivo response were HLA-C-restricted CMV-specific TCR beta clonotypes. Totalled public TCR beta family frequency picked out people who carried CMV plus the relevant HLA.

Using its own MiXCR run on the reads, TCRdb lists one record per CDR3 protein. Of some 500,000 distinct CDR3 sequences detected, around two fifths appear once; the ten largest clones hold 48%. The source of this sequence is a human donor in good health (CMV status not recorded). Some clones in this sample may be carry-over from other donors' samples. The chain has TRBV7-2 and TRBJ1-6; possibly TRBD1 for D (6 bases). Material: cultured PBMCs, obtained from culture after CMV antigen stimulation. This CDR3 is CASSPFGQSTSSPLHF. The CDR3 DNA sequence: TGTGCCAGCAGCCCGTTTGGACAGTCAACAAGTTCACCCCTCCACTTT.